This T cell receptor beta chain was captured by sequencing in a study of tumor and adjacent non-tumor tissue in lung cancer. TCRbeta libraries were built with three rounds of nested PCR, modified from ARM-PCR. MiXCR, run by TCRdb on the multiplex PCR reads, gives a single entry per CDR3 protein. This table has over 100,000 distinct CDR3 sequences, about 75% appearing once. This CDR3 is built from 14 residues. CDR1 is MNHEY, CDR2 SVGEGT, per germline. This sample's RNA came from whole unsorted tissue. This clonotype was seen a few times. The junction differs from germline at one of its ends, possibly a read error.

The clonotype was recovered from a woman in her sixties with non-small cell lung cancer. The V call is TRBV6-2 or TRBV6-3, the J call TRBJ2-2; D could derive from TRBD1 or TRBD2 (5 bases each). Sequences were obtained from lung tumor tissue. The CDR3 spells CVSSGTTNTGELFF. Written as DNA, the CDR3 is TGTGTCAGCTCCGGGACGACGAACACCGGGGAGCTGTTTTTT.